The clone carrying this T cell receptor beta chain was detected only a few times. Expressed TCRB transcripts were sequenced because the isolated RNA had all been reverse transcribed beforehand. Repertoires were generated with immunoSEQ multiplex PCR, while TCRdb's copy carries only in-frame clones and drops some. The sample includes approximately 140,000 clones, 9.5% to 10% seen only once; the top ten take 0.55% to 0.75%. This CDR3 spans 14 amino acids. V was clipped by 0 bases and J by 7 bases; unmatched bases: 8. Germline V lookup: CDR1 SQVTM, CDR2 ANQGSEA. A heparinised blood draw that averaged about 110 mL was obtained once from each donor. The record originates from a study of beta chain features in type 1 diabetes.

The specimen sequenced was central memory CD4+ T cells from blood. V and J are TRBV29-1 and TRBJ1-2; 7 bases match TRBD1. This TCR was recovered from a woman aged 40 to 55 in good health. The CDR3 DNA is TGCAGCGTTGAAGAGGCCAGGGGGATCGGTGGCTACACCTTC. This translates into CSVEEARGIGGYTF.